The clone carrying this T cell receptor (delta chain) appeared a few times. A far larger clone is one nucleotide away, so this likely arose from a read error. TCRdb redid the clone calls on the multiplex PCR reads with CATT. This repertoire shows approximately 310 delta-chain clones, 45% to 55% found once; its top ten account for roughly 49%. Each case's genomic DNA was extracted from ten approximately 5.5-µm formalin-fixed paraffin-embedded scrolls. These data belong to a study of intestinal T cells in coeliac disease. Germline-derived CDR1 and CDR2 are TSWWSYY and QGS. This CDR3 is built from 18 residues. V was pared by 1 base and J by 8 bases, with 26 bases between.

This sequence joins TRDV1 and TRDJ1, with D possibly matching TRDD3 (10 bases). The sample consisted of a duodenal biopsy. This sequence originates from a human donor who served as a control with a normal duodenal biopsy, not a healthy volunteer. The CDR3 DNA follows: TGTGCTCTTGGGGAACACCTTCCTACTATCTGGGGGATAATAAAACTCATCTTT. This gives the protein CALGEHLPTIWGIIKLIF.